This TCR beta chain originates from a study of control samples from healthy donors and cancer patients. The germline V gene has CDR1 DFQATT and CDR2 SNEGSKA (reference sequence). The CDR3 has 12 amino acids. The trim removed 3 bases at V and 8 bases at J, leaving 5 bases unmatched. The data were produced by immunoSEQ multiplex PCR, yet TCRdb's version contains in-frame clones alone and is incomplete. The data contain about 170,000 clones, around 93% of them singletons. The TCR sequence derives from a woman aged 60-70 years in good health. Sequencing was performed on blood. The gene calls are TRBV20-1 and TRBJ1-2, with 8 bases that match TRBD1. The CDR3 reads CSASGQGKGYTF. CDR3 nucleotide sequence: TGCAGTGCTAGTGGACAGGGCAAAGGCTACACCTTC.